This T cell receptor (beta chain) was captured in a study of cytomegalovirus exposure and HLA in healthy donors. Study findings and constraints: Researchers reported in a later analysis that common viral pathogens appeared linked to several top clusters.

This clone appeared a single time. The antigen is unknown. 60 Vbeta and 13 Jbeta primers were used in PCR. Clones were read by immunoSEQ multiplex PCR, and TCRdb kept only the in-frame ones, dropping some. The sample has 95,000 to 150,000 clones, roughly 82% seen once. The CDR3 is 12 residues long. The V gene's germline CDR1 is SQVTM and CDR2 ANQGSEA. Nominally healthy donors were sampled, though unrecorded immune exposures were likely. The origin of this receptor is a woman aged 55-69 years in good health and CMV-seropositive. The sample comprised PBMCs. This chain links TRBV29-1 with TRBJ1-2; no firm D call. CDR3 protein: CTGRESNYGYTF. In DNA form, the CDR3 reads TGCACGGGGAGGGAGAGTAACTATGGCTACACCTTC.